The T cell receptor (beta chain) under discussion was sequenced for a study of blood T cell repertoires in COVID-19. Overall study: Specimens from acute and convalescent COVID-19 originated in the United States, Italy and Spain. In each case, the material was cDNA or gDNA derived from T cells, B-cell-depleted T cells, or PBMCs.

The authors' processing: By means of reference gene primer amplification, nucleated cell counts were estimated. TCRdb's table, derived via immunoSEQ multiplex PCR, lists solely in-frame clones and lacks some. D and trimming come from the DNA, and the V and J calls and clone size come from that table. The sample includes 85,000 to 130,000 clones, 71% seen only once; the top ten take 0.9%. CDR1 and CDR2 (germline): SNHLY, FYNNEI. There are 14 residues in the CDR3. Trimming shortened V by 4 bases and J by 5 bases, and 12 bases separated the two germline ends. The sequence derives from a human donor with acute or convalescent COVID-19. The donor label of this sample is uncertain. This chain joins TRBV2 and TRBJ1-5; D unresolved. Sequencing was performed on peripheral blood. CDR3 DNA sequence: TGTGCCAGCAGTGTTCGGAGGGTTGATCAGCCCCAGCATTTT. Protein: CASSVRRVDQPQHF. Variable domain in full (rest from reference TRBV2 and TRBJ1-5): EPEVTQTPSHQVTQMGQEVILRCVPISNHLYFYWYRQILGQKVEFLVSFYNNEISEKSEIFDDQFSVERPDGSNFTLKIRSTKLEDSAMYFCASSVRRVDQPQHFGDGTRLSIL.